The 10 T cell receptor beta chains in this list originate from one sample, sequenced in a study of blood T cell repertoires in COVID-19. Some clones are missing from TCRdb's copy, which holds only in-frame ones; the method was immunoSEQ multiplex PCR. The repertoire includes 110,000 or so clones, around 80% of them detected once, and about 2.5% sits in the top ten. The sequenced sample was peripheral blood. These TCRs come from a man in his fifties with acute or convalescent COVID-19.

The chain carries TRBV2 and TRBJ2-4, with D tentatively TRBD1 (6 bases). From germline, CDR1 is SNHLY and CDR2 FYNNEI. CDR3 length equals 16 residues. Deletions cut 1 base from V and 1 base from J, with 11 bases between. CDR3 sequence (DNA): TGTGCCAGCAGTGAAGGCCCAGGGGCGGCCAAAAACATTCAGTACTTC. This codes for CASSEGPGAAKNIQYF.

The genes are TRBV21-1 and TRBJ1-2; the table names TRBD1, a call not compared with the DNA. TRBV21-1 is a pseudogene segment. This CDR3 has 14 amino acids. The CDR3 loop is CASNTRDSNYGYTF. In DNA, the CDR3 is TGTGCCAGCAACACCCGGGACAGCAACTATGGCTACACCTTC.

Only a few counts were recorded for this clone. The rearrangement uses TRBV27 and TRBJ2-3; 8 bases are a match to TRBD2. The V gene's germline CDR1 is MNHEY and CDR2 SMNVEV (reference sequence). The CDR3 has 16 residues. Trimming removed 5 bases from V and 3 bases from J; junction bases left unmatched: 10. The CDR3 sequence: CASSTLASGSTDTQYF. The CDR3 DNA is TGTGCCAGCAGTACCTTGGCAAGCGGGAGTACAGATACGCAGTATTTT.

This chain uses TRBV29-1 with TRBJ1-3; 7 bases are shared with TRBD1. V trimming: 8 bases; J trimming: 2 bases; junction bases outside the gene matches: 6. CDR3 length equals 13 residues. CDR1 and CDR2 (germline): SQVTM, ANQGSEA. CDR3 bases: TGCAGCTTTCGGACAGGCGCTGGAAACACCATATATTTT. It yields the protein CSFRTGAGNTIYF. Looking up the rest from reference TRBV29-1 and TRBJ1-3 gives the full variable domain: SAVISQKPSRDICQRGTSLTIQCQVDSQVTMMFWYRQQPGQSLTLIATANQGSEATYESGFVIDKFPISRPNLTFSTLTVSNMSPEDSSIYLCSFRTGAGNTIYFGEGSWLTVV.

The chain combines TRBV9 with TRBJ2-7; TRBD1 matches at 8 bases. The CDR3 runs 14 residues. The J segment lost 3 bases and the V segment lost 4 bases, leaving 6 bases of the junction unmatched. Germline CDR1 is SGDLS and CDR2 is YYNGEE. CDR3 DNA sequence: TGTGCCAGCAGCCCTCAAGGACAGGGCTACGAGCAGTACTTC. Encoded protein: CASSPQGQGYEQYF.

This chain links TRBV19 with TRBJ1-5, with unresolved D. The CDR3 has 15 residues. Trimming took off 1 base at V and 7 bases at J, with 14 bases between the two ends. CDR1 is LNHDA, CDR2 SQIVND, per germline (reference sequence). The CDR3 protein is CASSIVPRGGQPQHF. The CDR3 nucleotides are TGTGCCAGTAGTATAGTCCCGAGAGGAGGGCAGCCCCAGCATTTT.

This rearrangement joins TRBV15 to TRBJ2-2; no clear D. Per germline, CDR1 LNHNV and CDR2 YYDKDF (reference sequence). V was pared by 3 bases and J by 0 bases, with 8 bases between. The CDR3 totals 15 residues. The CDR3 coding sequence is TGTGCCACCAGCAGGATTGTAGCGAACACCGGGGAGCTGTTTTTT. It translates to CATSRIVANTGELFF.

The rearrangement links TRBV5-4 to TRBJ2-1; D not resolved. This CDR3 has 16 residues. Trimming removed 6 bases from V and 0 bases from J, with 16 bases in between. Germline CDR1 is SGHNT and CDR2 is YYREEE (reference sequence). The CDR3 bases are TGTGCCAGCACCCTTGAGCGTGGTCGCTCCTACAATGAGCAGTTCTTC. Translated: CASTLERGRSYNEQFF.

The J gene is TRBJ1-2, the V gene TRBV3-1 (or the pseudogene TRBV3-2); 7 nucleotides line up with TRBD1. Germline CDR1 and CDR2: LGHDT and YNNKEL (reference sequence). This CDR3 region has 15 residues. Germline trimming cut 3 bases from V and 2 bases from J; bases unmatched to any gene: 6. The chain's CDR3 is CASSQRQGVNYGYTF. Here the CDR3 DNA reads TGTGCCAGCAGCCAGCGACAGGGTGTAAACTATGGCTACACCTTC.

CDR3 amino acids: CASSEQGHNTEAFF. The CDR3 region has the DNA TGTGCCAGCAGTGAACAGGGGCACAACACTGAAGCTTTCTTT. The chain recombines TRBV6-1 with TRBJ1-1; possible D gene TRBD1, 6 bases. V was shortened by 2 bases and J by 2 bases, with 9 bases between the two germline ends. The V gene's germline CDR1 is MNHNS and CDR2 SASEGT. The CDR3 has 14 amino acids.